This T cell receptor beta chain is from a study of blood T cell repertoires in COVID-19. As for the study in general: From the United States, Italy and Spain came samples of acute and convalescent COVID-19. Sources were T cells, B-cell-depleted T cells, or PBMCs; the material itself was cDNA or gDNA.

In the original workflow: Reference gene primer amplification yielded estimated nucleated cell counts. Using immunoSEQ multiplex PCR, the repertoire was profiled, and TCRdb retains in-frame clones only, with some absent. V and J calls and clone size follow that table, whereas D and trimming were derived from the DNA. The table includes approximately 230,000 clones, approximately 86% detected once. V lost 6 bases, J lost 2 bases, and 8 bases lay in between. CDR3 length equals 13 residues. CDR1 is SGHRS, CDR2 YFSETQ, per germline. Material for sequencing was peripheral blood. This chain uses TRBV5-1 with TRBJ2-2, with D unclear. This sequence originates from a man older than 75 with acute or convalescent COVID-19. The CDR3 reads CASNTGNTGELFF. The CDR3 DNA reads TGCGCCAGCAACACGGGTAACACCGGGGAGCTGTTTTTT.